Following are 3 T cell receptor beta chains from one sample sequenced in a study of T cell responses to AZD1222 COVID-19 vaccine. Only in-frame clones appear in the TCRdb table, and some are missing; sequencing was by immunoSEQ multiplex PCR. There are 100,000 to 140,000 clones in the sample; around 91% occur only once, and roughly 21% lies in the top ten. Sequences were derived from peripheral blood, sampled on day 0 of AZD1222 vaccination. The receptors come from an adult in good health.

V is TRBV3-1 (or the pseudogene TRBV3-2) and J is TRBJ2-5; D is perhaps TRBD2 (7 bases). CDR3 length: 15 residues. CDR1 and CDR2 from the germline V gene are LGHDT and YNNKEL (reference sequence). Trimming removed 4 bases at V and 5 bases at J, with 17 bases between. The CDR3 loop reads CASSRQTGGGETQYF. The CDR3 DNA reads TGTGCCAGCAGCCGACAGACGGGGGGCGGGGAGACCCAGTACTTC.

V gene TRBV27 combines with J gene TRBJ2-7, with D possibly matching TRBD2 (6 bases). V was trimmed by 3 bases and J by 2 bases, leaving 8 bases between them. Germline V gene sequence: CDR1 MNHEY, CDR2 SMNVEV (reference sequence). The CDR3 contains 13 residues. CDR3 DNA: TGTGCCAGCAGTTTTGGAGGGACCTACGAGCAGTACTTC. The encoded protein is CASSFGGTYEQYF.

This clone was counted a single time. V and J are TRBV9 and TRBJ1-2, with D perhaps TRBD1 (6 bases). V was shortened by 4 bases and J by 4 bases, with 17 bases between the two germline ends. The CDR3 totals 15 residues. Germline-derived CDR1 and CDR2 are SGDLS and YYNGEE. The CDR3 DNA is TGTGCCAGCAGCTCGATAACAGGGATGGCCTATGGCTACACCTTC. Its translation: CASSSITGMAYGYTF.